The clone carrying this T cell receptor beta chain has ten or more counts. The antigen is unknown. Building of the TCR beta libraries involved iRepertoire HTBI primers and Arm-PCR of CDR3 regions. TCRdb ran MiXCR on the multiplex PCR reads and lists one entry per CDR3 protein. The sample records roughly 610,000 distinct CDR3 sequences, around 15% being singletons. The data were taken from a study of regulatory T cells in long-lasting Graves disease. General observations from the study: It was peripheral blood alone, not thyroid tissue, that was studied.

The CDR3 is made up of 11 amino acids. CDR1 is MDHEN, CDR2 SYDVKM, per germline. V was shortened by 6 bases and J by 5 bases, with 7 bases between the two germline ends. The time point was: newly diagnosed GD, antithyroid drugs for less than 3 months. Following extraction of RNA from PBMCs, that RNA was used to make the TCR library. Per American Thyroid Association guidelines, Graves' disease was diagnosed. The sample was also linked to a second study, of T cells in Graves' hyperthyroidism and ophthalmopathy.

The chain couples TRBV28 to TRBJ2-5; the D is unclear. The TCR comes from a woman in her thirties with Graves disease. The sample was peripheral blood mononuclear cells (PBMCs), taken at new diagnosis, from a patient treated with antithyroid drugs. The CDR3 sequence is CASRNLETQYF. CDR3 nucleotide sequence: TGTGCCAGCAGAAATTTGGAGACCCAGTACTTC.